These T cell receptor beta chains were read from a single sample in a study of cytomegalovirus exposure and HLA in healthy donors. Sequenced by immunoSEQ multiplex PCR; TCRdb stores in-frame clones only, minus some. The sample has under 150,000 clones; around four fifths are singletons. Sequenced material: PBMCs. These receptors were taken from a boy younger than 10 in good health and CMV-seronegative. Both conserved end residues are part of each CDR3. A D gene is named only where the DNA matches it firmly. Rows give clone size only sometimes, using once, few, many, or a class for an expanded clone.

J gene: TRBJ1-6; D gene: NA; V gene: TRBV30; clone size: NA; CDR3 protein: CAWSVNSNSPLHF; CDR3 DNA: TGTGCCTGGAGTGTAAACAGTAATTCACCCCTCCACTTT
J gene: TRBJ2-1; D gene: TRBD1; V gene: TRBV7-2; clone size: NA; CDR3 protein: CASSRAGTGHYNEQFF; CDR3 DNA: TGTGCCAGCAGTAGGGCAGGGACAGGCCACTACAATGAGCAGTTCTTC
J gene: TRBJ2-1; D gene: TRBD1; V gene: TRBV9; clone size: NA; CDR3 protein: CASSVVGQGSEQFF; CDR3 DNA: TGTGCCAGCAGCGTAGTGGGACAGGGGAGTGAGCAGTTCTTC
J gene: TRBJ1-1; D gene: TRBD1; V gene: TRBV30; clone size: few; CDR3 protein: CAWSEGTGKAFF; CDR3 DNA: TGTGCCTGGAGTGAGGGGACAGGGAAGGCTTTCTTT
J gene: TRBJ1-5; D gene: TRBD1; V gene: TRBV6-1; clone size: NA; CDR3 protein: CASSEPNRGKSNQPQHF; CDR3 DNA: TGTGCCAGCAGTGAACCAAACAGGGGGAAGAGCAATCAGCCCCAGCATTTT
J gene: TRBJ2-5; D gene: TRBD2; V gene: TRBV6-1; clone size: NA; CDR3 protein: CASSPTSGYQETQYF; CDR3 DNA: TGTGCCAGCAGTCCGACTAGCGGGTACCAAGAGACCCAGTACTTC
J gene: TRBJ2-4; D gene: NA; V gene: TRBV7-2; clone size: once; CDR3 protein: CASSLAGGRENIQYF; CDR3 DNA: TGTGCCAGCAGCTTAGCGGGGGGGCGGGAAAACATTCAGTACTTC
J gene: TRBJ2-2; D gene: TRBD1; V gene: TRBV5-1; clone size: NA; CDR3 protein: CASSSSLTDRGQGELFF; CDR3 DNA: TGCGCCAGCAGCTCTTCCCTCACCGACAGGGGGCAGGGGGAGCTGTTTTTT
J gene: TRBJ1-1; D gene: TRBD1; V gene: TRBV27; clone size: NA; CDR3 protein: CASSWAKGAEAFEAFF; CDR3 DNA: TGTGCCAGCAGTTGGGCGAAGGGGGCTGAGGCCTTTGAAGCTTTCTTT
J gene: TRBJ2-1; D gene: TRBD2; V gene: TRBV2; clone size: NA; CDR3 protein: CASRASRGADYNEQFF; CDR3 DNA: TGTGCCAGCAGGGCGTCGCGGGGGGCGGACTACAATGAGCAGTTCTTC
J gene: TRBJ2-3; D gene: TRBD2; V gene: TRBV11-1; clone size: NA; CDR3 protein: CASSFLAGDTDTQYF; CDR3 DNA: TGTGCCAGCAGCTTCCTAGCGGGCGACACAGATACGCAGTATTTT
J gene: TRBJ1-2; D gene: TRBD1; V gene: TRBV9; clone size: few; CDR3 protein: CASSLGQGANGYTF; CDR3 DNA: TGTGCCAGCAGCCTAGGACAGGGGGCAAATGGCTACACCTTC
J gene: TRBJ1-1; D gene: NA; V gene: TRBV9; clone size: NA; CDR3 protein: CASSVTGREQTEAFF; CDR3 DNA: TGTGCCAGCAGCGTTACAGGGAGGGAACAAACTGAAGCTTTCTTT
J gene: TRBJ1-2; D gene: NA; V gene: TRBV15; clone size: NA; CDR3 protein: CATSTDNPNRDNLIYGYTF; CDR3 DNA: TGTGCCACCAGCACCGATAACCCCAACAGGGACAACTTGATCTATGGCTACACCTTC
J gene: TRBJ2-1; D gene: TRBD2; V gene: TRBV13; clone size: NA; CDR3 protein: CASRAGGGYNEQFF; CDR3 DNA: TGTGCCAGCAGGGCGGGAGGGGGTTACAATGAGCAGTTCTTC
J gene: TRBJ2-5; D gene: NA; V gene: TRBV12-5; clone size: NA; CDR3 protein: CASGLGRRAMPQETQYF; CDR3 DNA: TGTGCTAGTGGTTTGGGTCGGAGGGCCATGCCGCAAGAGACCCAGTACTTC
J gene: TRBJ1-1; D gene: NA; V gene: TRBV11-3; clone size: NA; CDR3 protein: CASSLAGNTEAFF; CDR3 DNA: TGTGCCAGCAGCTTAGCAGGGAACACTGAAGCTTTCTTT
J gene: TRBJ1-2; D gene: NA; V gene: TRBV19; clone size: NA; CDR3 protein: CASSIRQIDGYTF; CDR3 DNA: TGTGCCAGTAGTATAAGACAAATTGATGGCTACACCTTC
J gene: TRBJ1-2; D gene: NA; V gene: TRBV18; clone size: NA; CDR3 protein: CASSVGEGDGYTF; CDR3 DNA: TGTGCCAGCTCCGTCGGGGAGGGCGATGGCTACACCTTC
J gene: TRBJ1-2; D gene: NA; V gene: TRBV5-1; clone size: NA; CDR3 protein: CASSGGDSAYGYTF; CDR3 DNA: TGCGCCAGCAGCGGGGGGGACTCCGCCTATGGCTACACCTTC
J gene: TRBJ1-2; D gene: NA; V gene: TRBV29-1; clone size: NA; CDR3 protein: CSVELEGAYGYTF; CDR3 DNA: TGCAGCGTTGAGCTGGAGGGTGCCTATGGCTACACCTTC
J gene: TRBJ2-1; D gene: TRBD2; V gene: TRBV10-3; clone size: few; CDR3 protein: CALGTSGNGDYNEQFF; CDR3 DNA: TGTGCCCTAGGGACTAGCGGGAACGGAGACTACAATGAGCAGTTCTTC
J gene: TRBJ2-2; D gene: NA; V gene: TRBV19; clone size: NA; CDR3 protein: CASKLAAGELFF; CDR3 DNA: TGTGCCAGTAAACTAGCCGCCGGGGAGCTGTTTTTT
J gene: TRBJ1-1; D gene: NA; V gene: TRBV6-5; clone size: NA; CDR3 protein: CAVAPTGGTEAFF; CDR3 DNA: TGTGCCGTCGCGCCAACCGGCGGTACTGAAGCTTTCTTT
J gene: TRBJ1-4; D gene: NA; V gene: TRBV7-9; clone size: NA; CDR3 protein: CASAEGQQREKLFF; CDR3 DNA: TGTGCCAGCGCGGAGGGTCAGCAGAGGGAAAAACTGTTTTTT
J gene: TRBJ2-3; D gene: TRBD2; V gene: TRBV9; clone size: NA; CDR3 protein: CASSILAGRTDTQYF; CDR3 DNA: TGTGCCAGCAGCATTCTAGCGGGACGCACAGATACGCAGTATTTT
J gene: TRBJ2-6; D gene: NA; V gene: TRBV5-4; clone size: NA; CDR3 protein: CASSHRAAGANVLTF; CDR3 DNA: TGTGCCAGCAGCCACAGGGCCGCTGGGGCCAACGTCCTGACTTTC
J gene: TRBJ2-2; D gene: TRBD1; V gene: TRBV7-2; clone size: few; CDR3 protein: CASSFRDRAGGELFF; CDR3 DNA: TGTGCCAGCAGCTTCCGGGACAGGGCGGGCGGGGAGCTGTTTTTT
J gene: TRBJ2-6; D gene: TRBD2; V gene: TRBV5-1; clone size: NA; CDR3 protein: CASSLTGLAGANVLTF; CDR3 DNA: TGCGCCAGCAGCTTAACCGGACTAGCCGGGGCCAACGTCCTGACTTTC
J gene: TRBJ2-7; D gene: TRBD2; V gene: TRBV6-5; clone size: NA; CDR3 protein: CATGAGGEDEQYF; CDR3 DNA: TGTGCCACCGGGGCGGGGGGGGAGGACGAGCAGTACTTC
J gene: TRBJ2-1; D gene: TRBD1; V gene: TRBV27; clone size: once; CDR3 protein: CASNLGTGTEQFF; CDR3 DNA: TGTGCCAGCAACCTTGGGACAGGGACCGAGCAGTTCTTC
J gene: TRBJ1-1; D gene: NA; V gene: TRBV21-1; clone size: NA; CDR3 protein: CASSKGGRGAFF; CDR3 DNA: TGTGCCAGCAGCAAAGGAGGGAGGGGGGCTTTCTTT
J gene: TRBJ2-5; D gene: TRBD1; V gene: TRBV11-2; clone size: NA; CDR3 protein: CASSSQGARETQYF; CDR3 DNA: TGTGCCAGCAGTTCACAGGGGGCGCGTGAGACCCAGTACTTC
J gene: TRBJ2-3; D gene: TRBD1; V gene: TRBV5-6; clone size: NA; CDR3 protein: CASSLYKGAADTQYF; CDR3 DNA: TGTGCCAGCAGCTTGTACAAGGGGGCCGCAGATACGCAGTATTTT
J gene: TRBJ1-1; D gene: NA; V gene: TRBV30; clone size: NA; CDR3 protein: CAWDRSNTEAFF; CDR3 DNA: TGTGCCTGGGACAGATCGAACACTGAAGCTTTCTTT
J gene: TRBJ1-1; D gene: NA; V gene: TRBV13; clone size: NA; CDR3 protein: CASSSRGRADPEAFF; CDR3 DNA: TGTGCCAGCAGCTCCCGTGGGAGAGCGGACCCTGAAGCTTTCTTT
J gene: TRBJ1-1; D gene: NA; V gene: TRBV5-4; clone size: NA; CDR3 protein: CASSSQGLNTEAFF; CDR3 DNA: TGTGCCAGCAGTTCGCAGGGTTTGAACACTGAAGCTTTCTTT
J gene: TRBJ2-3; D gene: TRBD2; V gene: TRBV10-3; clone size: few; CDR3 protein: CAISGTGLAGGPGSTDTQYF; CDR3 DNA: TGTGCCATCAGTGGGACCGGACTAGCGGGGGGGCCCGGTAGCACAGATACGCAGTATTTT
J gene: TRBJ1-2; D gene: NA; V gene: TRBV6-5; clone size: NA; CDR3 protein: CASRGDGYTF; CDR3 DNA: TGTGCCAGCAGGGGCGATGGCTACACCTTC
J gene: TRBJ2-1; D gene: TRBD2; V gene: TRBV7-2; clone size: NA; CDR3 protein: CASSPTSGSFSYNEQFF; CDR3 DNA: TGTGCCAGCAGCCCGACTAGCGGGAGCTTCTCCTACAATGAGCAGTTCTTC
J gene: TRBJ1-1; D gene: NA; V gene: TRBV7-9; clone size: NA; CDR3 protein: CASSPGRRDTEAFF; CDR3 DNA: TGTGCCAGCAGCCCCGGACGGAGGGACACTGAAGCTTTCTTT